One sample yielded the 26 T cell receptor beta chains listed below, sequenced in a study of blood T cell repertoires in COVID-19. Here immunoSEQ multiplex PCR was the method, and the copy in TCRdb shows in-frame clones only, minus some. This sample yields 55,000 to 70,000 clones, of which over 70% are seen a single time; 3.2% belongs to the top ten. Material: peripheral blood. These receptors were taken from a man between 60 and 75 years old with acute or convalescent COVID-19.

This chain links TRBV29-1 with TRBJ1-1, with a weak D call TRBD1 (6 bases). V was cut by 0 bases and J by 11 bases, with 10 bases left in between. Germline CDR1 reads SQVTM; CDR2 reads ANQGSEA. The CDR3 runs 11 residues. The CDR3 sequence is CSVEDGRGAFF. CDR3 coding DNA: TGCAGCGTTGAAGATGGGAGGGGGGCTTTCTTT.

V usage is TRBV7-9 and J usage is TRBJ2-2, with TRBD1 as a possible D gene (8 bases). Germline V gene lookup returns CDR1 SEHNR and CDR2 FQNEAQ (reference sequence). This CDR3 is built from 17 residues. Trimming shortened V by 0 bases and J by 4 bases, and 15 bases separated the two germline ends. CDR3 DNA sequence: TGTGCCAGCAGCTTAGCGGGAGGGACAGGCTTCACCGGGGAGCTGTTTTTT. Its translation: CASSLAGGTGFTGELFF.

The chain couples TRBV4-1 to TRBJ1-1; a weak D match, TRBD1 (6 bases). The V gene lost 6 bases and the J gene lost 5 bases, with 13 bases spanning the gap. This CDR3 is built from 13 residues. The germline V gene encodes CDR1 MGHRA and CDR2 YSYEKL. CDR3 DNA sequence: TGCGCCAGCAGACAGGGCTCTGAAACTGAAGCTTTCTTT. Translated: CASRQGSETEAFF.

The chain carries TRBV2 and TRBJ1-1; 12 nucleotides agree with TRBD1. The ends lost 5 bases at V and 7 bases at J; junction bases unmatched: 5. The CDR3 is made up of 14 amino acids. Germline assignment: CDR1 SNHLY and CDR2 FYNNEI. CDR3 sequence: CASSWDRGRGEAFF. CDR3 nucleotides: TGTGCCAGCAGTTGGGACAGGGGGCGAGGTGAAGCTTTCTTT. Full variable domain (remainder filled in from reference TRBV2 and TRBJ1-1): EPEVTQTPSHQVTQMGQEVILRCVPISNHLYFYWYRQILGQKVEFLVSFYNNEISEKSEIFDDQFSVERPDGSNFTLKIRSTKLEDSAMYFCASSWDRGRGEAFFGQGTRLTVV.

Only one count was recorded for this clone. The chain combines TRBV7-9 with TRBJ2-2, with TRBD1 identical over 10 bases. CDR3 length: 15 amino acids. Germline V gene lookup returns CDR1 SEHNR and CDR2 FQNEAQ (reference sequence). V lost 5 bases, J lost 4 bases, and 4 bases stayed unmatched. CDR3 sequence: CASSTWTGGTGELFF. Here the CDR3 DNA reads TGTGCCAGCAGCACCTGGACAGGGGGCACCGGGGAGCTGTTTTTT. Looking up the rest from reference TRBV7-9 and TRBJ2-2 gives the full variable domain: DTGVSQNPRHKITKRGQNVTFRCDPISEHNRLYWYRQTLGQGPEFLTYFQNEAQLEKSRLLSDRFSAERPKGSFSTLEIQRTEQGDSAMYLCASSTWTGGTGELFFGEGSRLTVL.

The chain is built from TRBV19 and TRBJ2-3; 7 bases align to TRBD2. The CDR3 contains 14 residues. From germline, CDR1 is LNHDA and CDR2 SQIVND (reference sequence). Germline trimming cut 4 bases from V and 4 bases from J; bases unmatched to any gene: 5. CDR3 protein: CASSSGGGSDTQYF. CDR3 sequence (DNA): TGTGCCAGTAGTAGCGGGGGAGGCTCAGATACGCAGTATTTT. Drawing the rest from reference TRBV19 and TRBJ2-3, the complete variable domain is DGGITQSPKYLFRKEGQNVTLSCEQNLNHDAMYWYRQDPGQGLRLIYYSQIVNDFQKGDIAEGYSVSREKKESFPLTVTSAQKNPTAFYLCASSSGGGSDTQYFGPGTRLTVL.

This clone was picked up a small number of times. The chain joins TRBV29-1 to TRBJ2-1; D possibly corresponds to TRBD1 (6 bases). The CDR3 runs to 11 residues. Germline lookup yields CDR1 SQVTM and CDR2 ANQGSEA. V was shortened by 6 bases and J by 8 bases, with 11 bases between the two germline ends. The CDR3 spells CSVRQAHEQFF. The DNA of the CDR3 is TGCAGCGTCCGACAGGCACATGAGCAGTTCTTC.

This sequence joins TRBV6-5 and TRBJ1-2, with TRBD1 matching 9 bases. J was trimmed by 5 bases and V by 6 bases; bases with no gene match: 4. This CDR3 has 13 residues. Germline V gene data show CDR1 as MNHEY and CDR2 as SVGAGI. CDR3 loop: CASRNDRGYGYTF. DNA of the CDR3: TGTGCCAGCAGGAACGACAGGGGGTATGGCTACACCTTC.

This clone has a handful of counts. This chain connects TRBV2 to TRBJ2-5, with 7 bases matching TRBD2. With V trimmed by 8 bases and J by 4 bases, 4 bases remained unmatched. The CDR3 is 12 residues long. Per germline, CDR1 SNHLY and CDR2 FYNNEI. For the CDR3, the DNA is TGTGCCAGCGGGAGGGACCTAGAGACCCAGTACTTC. Amino acids: CASGRDLETQYF.

The chain couples TRBV18 to TRBJ1-2; 9 bases agree with TRBD1. Germline V gene sequence: CDR1 KGHSH, CDR2 LQKENI. This CDR3 comprises 13 residues. Trimming removed 10 bases from V and 7 bases from J; junction bases left unmatched: 10. The CDR3 sequence: CATSGQGPGGYTF. The CDR3 DNA reads TGTGCCACCTCCGGACAGGGGCCAGGTGGCTACACCTTC. Filled out from reference TRBV18 and TRBJ1-2, the complete variable domain reads NAGVMQNPRHLVRRRGQEARLRCSPMKGHSHVYWYRQLPEEGLKFMVYLQKENIIDESGMPKERFSAEFPKEGPSILRIQQVVRGDSAAYFCATSGQGPGGYTFGSGTRLTVV.

The chain uses TRBV2 and TRBJ2-1; tentatively, D is TRBD1 (5 bases). Trimming pared 4 bases from V and 4 bases from J, leaving 11 bases between. Germline CDR1 and CDR2: SNHLY and FYNNEI. The CDR3 spans 14 residues. The CDR3, as DNA: TGTGCCAGCAGTGCCCTGACAGATTACAATGAGCAGTTCTTC. Amino acids: CASSALTDYNEQFF.

This chain uses TRBV5-8 with TRBJ2-2, with D possibly TRBD2 on 7 matching bases. This CDR3 is built from 16 residues. Looked up from germline, CDR1 is SGHTS and CDR2 is YDEGEE. Trimming stripped 0 bases from V and 13 bases from J, with 22 bases between. The CDR3 spells CASSLVKRGGSLGLFF. The CDR3 nucleotides read TGTGCCAGCAGCTTGGTGAAAAGGGGGGGCAGTTTGGGGCTGTTTTTT. Variable domain in full (rest from reference TRBV5-8 and TRBJ2-2): EAGVTQSPTHLIKTRGQQATLRCSPISGHTSVYWYQQALGLGLQFLLWYDEGEERNRGNFPPRFSGRQFPNYSSELNVNALELEDSALYLCASSLVKRGGSLGLFFGEGSRLTVL.

The chain couples TRBV7-3 to TRBJ2-7; perhaps TRBD1 as D (6 bases). The V and J ends lost 5 bases and 11 bases respectively, with 19 bases between them. CDR1 and CDR2 (germline): SGHTA, FQGTGA. The CDR3 is 13 residues long. The CDR3 spells CASSKQQSGVKYF. In DNA, the CDR3 is TGTGCCAGCAGCAAACAACAATCAGGGGTTAAGTACTTC. The full variable domain, completed using reference TRBV7-3 and TRBJ2-7, is GAGVSQTPSNKVTEKGKYVELRCDPISGHTALYWYRQSLGQGPEFLIYFQGTGAADDSGLPNDRFFAVRPEGSVSTLKIQRTERGDSAVYLCASSKQQSGVKYFGPGTRLTVT.

This chain connects TRBV5-4 to TRBJ2-1; the D is unclear. V was clipped by 4 bases and J by 3 bases, with 14 bases between them. The CDR3 has 15 residues. CDR1 and CDR2 from the germline V gene are SGHNT and YYREEE (reference sequence). The CDR3 loop is CASSRAETFYNEQFF. CDR3 DNA sequence: TGTGCCAGCAGCCGTGCCGAGACATTCTACAATGAGCAGTTCTTC. The full variable domain, in which reference TRBV5-4 and TRBJ2-1 provide the parts outside the CDR3, is ETGVTQSPTHLIKTRGQQVTLRCSSQSGHNTVSWYQQALGQGPQFIFQYYREEENGRGNFPPRFSGLQFPNYSSELNVNALELDDSALYLCASSRAETFYNEQFFGPGTRLTVL.

The rearrangement joins TRBV10-3 to TRBJ1-2; D call uncertain. CDR1 and CDR2 (germline): ENHRY, SYGVKD. The CDR3 is 15 amino acids. V was shortened by 0 bases and J by 3 bases, with 11 bases between the two germline ends. The CDR3 sequence is CAISESIRQDYGYTF. The CDR3 nucleotides are TGTGCCATCAGTGAGTCAATCCGGCAGGACTATGGCTACACCTTC.

This sequence joins TRBV18 and TRBJ1-6; 7 nucleotides align to TRBD1. The CDR3 spans 15 residues. With V trimmed by 1 base and J by 7 bases, 4 bases remained unmatched. Per germline, CDR1 KGHSH and CDR2 LQKENI. CDR3 loop: CASSPLGTENSPLHF. CDR3 nucleotide sequence: TGTGCCAGCTCACCACTAGGGACAGAAAATTCACCCCTCCACTTT.

The CDR3 DNA reads TGTGCCTCCGATAGAGGCTCCTACGAGCAGTACTTC. This codes for CASDRGSYEQYF. The chain couples TRBV6-5 to TRBJ2-7; D not certain. V lost 11 bases and J 0 bases, leaving 11 bases between the germline ends. Germline CDR1 is MNHEY and CDR2 is SVGAGI. This CDR3 spans 12 amino acids.

The rearrangement uses TRBV30 and TRBJ1-6; D unclear. Germline V CDR1 and CDR2: GTSNPN, SVGIG (reference sequence). V was pared by 7 bases and J by 10 bases, with 14 bases between. The CDR3 length is 12 residues. The CDR3 spells CALSQSPSPLHF. The CDR3 DNA sequence: TGTGCCTTGTCCCAGTCCCCATCACCCCTCCACTTT.

The chain is built from TRBV5-6 and TRBJ2-7; possibly TRBD1 for D (6 bases). Trimming took off 0 bases at V and 5 bases at J, with 9 bases between the two ends. CDR1 is SGHDT and CDR2 is YYEEEE in the germline V gene. This CDR3 contains 13 residues. DNA of the CDR3: TGTGCCAGCAGCTTGGGGGACAACCACGAGCAGTACTTC. This translates into CASSLGDNHEQYF.

This clone was counted a few times. V is TRBV28 and J is TRBJ1-5, with D unclear. Trimming left V 4 bases short and J 5 bases short, with 9 bases between. Germline V CDR1 and CDR2: MDHEN, SYDVKM. The CDR3 contains 13 residues. The DNA for the CDR3 is TGTGCCAGCAGTTCCCAGGAGGATCAGCCCCAGCATTTT. It specifies CASSSQEDQPQHF.

The genes are TRBV7-2 and TRBJ2-3, with TRBD2 matching over 9 bases. With V trimmed by 4 bases and J by 0 bases, 8 bases remained unmatched. There are 17 residues in the CDR3. Germline V CDR1 and CDR2: SGHTA, FQGNSA. The CDR3 sequence: CASSSPSGAISTDTQYF. DNA of the CDR3: TGTGCCAGCAGCTCGCCTAGCGGGGCAATTAGCACAGATACGCAGTATTTT.

The rearrangement uses TRBV2 and TRBJ2-7; 9 bases are a match to TRBD1. This CDR3 is built from 17 residues. Germline assignment: CDR1 SNHLY and CDR2 FYNNEI. V was clipped by 6 bases and J by 3 bases; unmatched bases: 15. CDR3 nucleotides: TGTGCCAGCAGGGGGGACAGGGTGGGGTCTTCGGTCTACGAGCAGTACTTC. As protein: CASRGDRVGSSVYEQYF.

The chain recombines TRBV20-1 with TRBJ2-7; the match to TRBD2 covers 7 bases. This CDR3 comprises 11 residues. Germline trimming cut 5 bases from V and 5 bases from J; bases unmatched to any gene: 3. CDR1 DFQATT and CDR2 SNEGSKA come from the germline V gene (reference sequence). The CDR3 DNA follows: TGCAGTGCTGGACTAGGCCACGAGCAGTACTTC. Translated: CSAGLGHEQYF.

The rearrangement joins TRBV14 to TRBJ1-2; D unresolved. The CDR3 has 12 amino acids. Germline values: CDR1 SGHDN, CDR2 FVKESK. V was cut by 3 bases and J by 5 bases, with 7 bases left in between. CDR3 in DNA: TGTGCCAGCAGCCAGTCCAGTTATGGCTACACCTTC. It codes for CASSQSSYGYTF.

This chain links TRBV19 with TRBJ2-1; 10 nucleotides line up with TRBD1. Germline V gives CDR1 LNHDA, CDR2 SQIVND (reference sequence). The CDR3 is 15 residues long. After removal of 6 bases from V and 3 bases from J, the junction contained 5 bases not matched to a gene. The CDR3 sequence: CASSPGQGGYNEQFF. CDR3 DNA sequence: TGTGCCAGTAGCCCCGGACAGGGGGGCTACAATGAGCAGTTCTTC.

V gene TRBV18 combines with J gene TRBJ1-1; D might be TRBD1 (5 bases). Germline-derived CDR1 and CDR2 are KGHSH and LQKENI. This CDR3 is built from 14 residues. Trimming left V 6 bases short and J 3 bases short, with 14 bases between. The CDR3 loop is CASSRGLVDTEAFF. The CDR3 nucleotides read TGTGCCAGCTCCCGGGGACTGGTGGACACTGAAGCTTTCTTT.